The rows below give T cell receptor beta chains drawn from one sample of a study of blood T cell repertoires in COVID-19. Method: immunoSEQ multiplex PCR; TCRdb's copy keeps in-frame clones and lacks some. The sample holds around 30,000 clones; roughly three quarters are singletons and the top ten take roughly 17%. Source material: peripheral blood. These receptors came from a human donor in a cohort sampled during active COVID-19. The CDR3 runs from the conserved cysteine through the conserved F or W. D genes are given only for firm matches. Some rows have no size entry. The others give once, few or many, or a class for an expanded clone.

TRBD2 TRBJ2-1 once TRBV24-1 CATSDLGSGRNEQFF TGTGCCACCAGTGATTTAGGGAGCGGGAGGAATGAGCAGTTCTTC
TRBD2 TRBJ2-1 once TRBV10-1 CASGDGGKDEQFF TGCGCCAGCGGGGACGGGGGGAAGGATGAGCAGTTCTTC
TRBD2 TRBJ2-1 few TRBV3-1/TRBV3-2 CASNIPGTSGGQQFF TGTGCCAGCAACATACCCGGGACTAGCGGCGGACAGCAGTTCTTC
TRBD2 TRBJ2-7 NA TRBV3-1/TRBV3-2 CASSPRISGRGNEQYF TGTGCCAGCAGCCCACGGATTAGCGGGAGGGGGAACGAGCAGTACTTC
TRBD2 TRBJ2-4 NA TRBV19 CASSISGGINIQYF TGTGCCAGTAGTATTTCGGGGGGAATAAACATTCAGTACTTC
NA TRBJ2-7 NA TRBV7-9 CASSTGQGGYEQYF TGTGCCAGCAGCACGGGACAAGGGGGCTACGAGCAGTACTTC
NA TRBJ2-7 NA TRBV12-3/TRBV12-4 CASSSRAEQYF TGTGCCAGCAGTTCCAGGGCCGAGCAGTACTTC
TRBD2 TRBJ2-3 NA TRBV24-1 CATSDLQAGGADTQYF TGTGCCACCAGTGATTTGCAAGCGGGAGGCGCAGATACGCAGTATTTT
NA TRBJ2-2 NA TRBV15 CATSTISGGLSGELFF TGTGCCACCAGCACCATCTCGGGGGGCCTAAGCGGGGAGCTGTTTTTT
TRBD1 TRBJ1-1 NA TRBV27 CASYSGRTGGAQNTEAFF TGTGCCAGCTACAGCGGTCGGACAGGGGGCGCCCAGAACACTGAAGCTTTCTTT
TRBD1 TRBJ2-7 NA TRBV6-5 CASSKTGTGDYEQYF TGTGCCAGCAGTAAGACCGGGACAGGGGATTACGAGCAGTACTTC
TRBD1 TRBJ1-5 NA TRBV7-2 CASSPPGQGGNQPQHF TGTGCCAGCAGCCCCCCGGGACAGGGGGGCAATCAGCCCCAGCATTTT
TRBD1 TRBJ1-5 many TRBV6-6 CASSRRRDREVQPQHF TGTGCCAGCAGTCGAAGACGGGACAGGGAAGTGCAGCCCCAGCATTTT
NA TRBJ1-1 NA TRBV6-7 CASSGGGALSIDTEAFF TGTGCCAGCAGCGGCGGGGGGGCTTTGAGTATTGACACTGAAGCTTTCTTT
NA TRBJ1-5 NA TRBV7-9 CASSLVIGQTNSNQPQHF TGTGCCAGCAGCTTAGTAATCGGGCAGACTAATAGCAATCAGCCCCAGCATTTT
TRBD2 TRBJ2-7 few TRBV11-2 CASSLARASGSAVYEQYF TGTGCCAGCAGCTTAGCGCGCGCTAGCGGGAGCGCCGTGTACGAGCAGTACTTC
NA TRBJ2-7 NA TRBV4-3 CASSLRAGTNYEQYF TGCGCCAGCAGCCTCCGAGCGGGGACAAACTACGAGCAGTACTTC
TRBD1 TRBJ2-5 NA TRBV29-1 CSGRDSTEGDRTQYF TGCAGCGGCCGGGACAGTACCGAGGGGGATAGGACCCAGTACTTC
TRBD2 TRBJ2-3 NA TRBV6-2/TRBV6-3 CASSHKGLASTDTQYF TGTGCCAGCAGCCACAAGGGACTAGCCAGCACAGATACGCAGTATTTT
NA TRBJ2-3 NA TRBV7-9 CASSRQGGTDTQYF TGTGCCAGCTCGAGGCAGGGTGGCACAGATACGCAGTATTTT
NA TRBJ1-4 NA TRBV5-1 CASSPLVGEKLFF TGCGCCAGCAGCCCCCTGGTGGGCGAAAAACTGTTTTTT
NA TRBJ2-2 few TRBV3-1/TRBV3-2 CASTLNTGELFF TGTGCCAGCACTTTGAACACCGGGGAGCTGTTTTTT
NA TRBJ2-7 NA TRBV11-2 CASSILTVSYEQYF TGTGCCAGCAGCATCCTGACAGTCTCCTACGAGCAGTACTTC
TRBD2 TRBJ2-7 NA TRBV7-6 CASSLAPPTSGRNEQYF TGTGCCAGCAGCTTAGCTCCCCCTACTAGCGGGAGAAACGAGCAGTACTTC